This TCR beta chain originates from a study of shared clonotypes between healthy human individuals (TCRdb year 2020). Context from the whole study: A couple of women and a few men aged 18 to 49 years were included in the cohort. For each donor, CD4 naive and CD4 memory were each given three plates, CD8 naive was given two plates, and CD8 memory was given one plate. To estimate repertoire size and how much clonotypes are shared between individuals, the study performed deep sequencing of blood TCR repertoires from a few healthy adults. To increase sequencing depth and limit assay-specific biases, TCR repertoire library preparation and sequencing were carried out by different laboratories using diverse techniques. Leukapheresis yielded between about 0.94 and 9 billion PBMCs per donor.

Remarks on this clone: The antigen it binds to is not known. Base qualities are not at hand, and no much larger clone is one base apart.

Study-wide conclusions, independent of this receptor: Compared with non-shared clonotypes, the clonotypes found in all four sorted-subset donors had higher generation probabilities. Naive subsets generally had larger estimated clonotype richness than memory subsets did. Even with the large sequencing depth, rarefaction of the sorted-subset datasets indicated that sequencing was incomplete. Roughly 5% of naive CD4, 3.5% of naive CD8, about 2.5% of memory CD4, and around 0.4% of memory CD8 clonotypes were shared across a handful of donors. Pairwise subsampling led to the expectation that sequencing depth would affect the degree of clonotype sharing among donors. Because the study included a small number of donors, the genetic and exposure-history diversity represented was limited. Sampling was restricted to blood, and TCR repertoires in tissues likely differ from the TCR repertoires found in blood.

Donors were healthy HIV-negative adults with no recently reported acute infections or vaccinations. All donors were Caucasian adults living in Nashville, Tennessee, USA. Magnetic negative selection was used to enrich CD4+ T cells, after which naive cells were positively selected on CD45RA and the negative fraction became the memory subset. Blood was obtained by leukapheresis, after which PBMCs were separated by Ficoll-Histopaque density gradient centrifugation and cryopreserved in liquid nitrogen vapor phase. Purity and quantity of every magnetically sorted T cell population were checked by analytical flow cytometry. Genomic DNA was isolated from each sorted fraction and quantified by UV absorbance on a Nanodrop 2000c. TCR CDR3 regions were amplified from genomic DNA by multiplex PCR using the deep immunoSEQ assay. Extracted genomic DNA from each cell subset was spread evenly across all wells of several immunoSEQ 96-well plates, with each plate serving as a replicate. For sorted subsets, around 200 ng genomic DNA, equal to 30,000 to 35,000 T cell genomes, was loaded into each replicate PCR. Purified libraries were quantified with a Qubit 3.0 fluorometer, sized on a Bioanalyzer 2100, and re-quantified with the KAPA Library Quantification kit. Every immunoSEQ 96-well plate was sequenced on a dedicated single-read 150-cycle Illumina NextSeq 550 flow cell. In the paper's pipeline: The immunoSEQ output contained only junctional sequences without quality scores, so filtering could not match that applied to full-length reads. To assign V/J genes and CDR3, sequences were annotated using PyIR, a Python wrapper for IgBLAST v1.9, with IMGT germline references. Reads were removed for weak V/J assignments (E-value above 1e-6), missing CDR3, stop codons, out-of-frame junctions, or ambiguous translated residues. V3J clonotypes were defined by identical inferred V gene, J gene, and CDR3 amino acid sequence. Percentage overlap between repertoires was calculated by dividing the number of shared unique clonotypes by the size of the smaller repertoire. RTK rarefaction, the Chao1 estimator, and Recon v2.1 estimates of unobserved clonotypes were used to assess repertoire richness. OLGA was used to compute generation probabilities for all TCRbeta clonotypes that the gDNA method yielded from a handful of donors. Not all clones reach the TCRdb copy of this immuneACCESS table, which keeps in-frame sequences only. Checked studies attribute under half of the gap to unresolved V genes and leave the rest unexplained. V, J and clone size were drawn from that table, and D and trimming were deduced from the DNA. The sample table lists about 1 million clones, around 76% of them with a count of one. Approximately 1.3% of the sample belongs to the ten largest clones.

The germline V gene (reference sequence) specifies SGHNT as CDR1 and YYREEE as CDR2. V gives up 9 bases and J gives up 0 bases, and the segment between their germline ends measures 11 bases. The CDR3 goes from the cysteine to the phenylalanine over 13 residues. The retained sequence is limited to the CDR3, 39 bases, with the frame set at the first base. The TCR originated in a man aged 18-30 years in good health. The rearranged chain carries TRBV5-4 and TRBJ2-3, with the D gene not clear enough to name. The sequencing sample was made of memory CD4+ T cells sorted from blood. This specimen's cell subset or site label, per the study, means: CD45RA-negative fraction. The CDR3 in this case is CATQSRSTDTQYF. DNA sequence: TGTGCCACCCAAAGCCGGAGCACAGATACGCAGTATTTT.